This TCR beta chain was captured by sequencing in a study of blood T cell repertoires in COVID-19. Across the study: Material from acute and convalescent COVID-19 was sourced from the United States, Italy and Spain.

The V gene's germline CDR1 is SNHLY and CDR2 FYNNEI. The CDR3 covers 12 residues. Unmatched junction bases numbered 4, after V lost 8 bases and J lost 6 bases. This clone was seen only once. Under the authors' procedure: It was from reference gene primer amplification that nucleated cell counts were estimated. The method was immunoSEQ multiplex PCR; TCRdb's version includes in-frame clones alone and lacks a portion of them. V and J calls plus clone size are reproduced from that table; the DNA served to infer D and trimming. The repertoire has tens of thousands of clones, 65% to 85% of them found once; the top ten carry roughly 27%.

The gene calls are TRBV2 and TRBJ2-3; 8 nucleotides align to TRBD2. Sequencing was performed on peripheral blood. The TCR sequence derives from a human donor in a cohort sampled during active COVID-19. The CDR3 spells CASLLAGDTQYF. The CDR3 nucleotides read TGTGCCAGCCTGTTAGCGGGGGATACGCAGTATTTT. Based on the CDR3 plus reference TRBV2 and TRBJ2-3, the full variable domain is EPEVTQTPSHQVTQMGQEVILRCVPISNHLYFYWYRQILGQKVEFLVSFYNNEISEKSEIFDDQFSVERPDGSNFTLKIRSTKLEDSAMYFCASLLAGDTQYFGPGTRLTVL.